These 26 T cell receptor beta chains were all obtained from the same sample, sequenced in a study of cytomegalovirus exposure and HLA in healthy donors. The protocol was immunoSEQ multiplex PCR, while the TCRdb copy is restricted to in-frame clones and leaves out a portion. The sample lists approximately 180,000 clones, around nine tenths occurring once. Sequencing input: PBMCs. The receptor set was obtained from a woman under 40 in good health and CMV-seronegative.

V and J are TRBV2 and TRBJ2-2; 10 nucleotides agree with TRBD1. This CDR3 contains 16 residues. The ends lost 6 bases at V and 3 bases at J; junction bases unmatched: 7. Germline V gene lookup returns CDR1 SNHLY and CDR2 FYNNEI. Here the CDR3 reads CASRTPGQGDTGELFF. DNA for the CDR3: TGTGCCAGCAGGACCCCTGGACAGGGGGACACCGGGGAGCTGTTTTTT.

In its sample, this clone was seen a few times. The genes are TRBV10-1 and TRBJ2-2; D is possibly TRBD2 (6 bases). From germline, CDR1 is WNHNN and CDR2 SYGVQD (reference sequence). This CDR3 is built from 14 residues. The germline V and J ends were trimmed by 5 bases and 5 bases, with 12 bases remaining between them. The CDR3, as DNA: TGCGCCAGCAGTCCCCCTGGGAGGACCGGGGAGCTGTTTTTT. Protein: CASSPPGRTGELFF.

The rearrangement uses TRBV4-1 and TRBJ1-1, with unresolved D. Trimming left V 4 bases short and J 1 base short, with 7 bases between. CDR1 is MGHRA and CDR2 is YSYEKL in the germline V gene. The CDR3 sequence is 13 residues long. The DNA for the CDR3 is TGCGCCAGCAGCCGGCAACAGAACACTGAAGCTTTCTTT. Protein sequence: CASSRQQNTEAFF.

The chain carries TRBV15 and TRBJ2-7, with a possible D match to TRBD1 (6 bases). The V end was cut by 0 bases, the J end by 3 bases, with 15 bases between. The germline V gene has CDR1 LNHNV and CDR2 YYDKDF (reference sequence). The CDR3 covers 16 residues. In DNA form, the CDR3 reads TGTGCCACCAGCAGAGATTTGGGACAAGACCTCTACGAGCAGTACTTC. It encodes CATSRDLGQDLYEQYF.

V is TRBV2 and J is TRBJ1-6, with D perhaps matching TRBD1 (6 bases). The CDR3 totals 15 residues. Trimming removed 3 bases from V and 5 bases from J, with 11 bases in between. Germline loops: CDR1 SNHLY, CDR2 FYNNEI. In DNA, the CDR3 is TGTGCCAGCAGTGAGTCGGGACAAGATAATTCACCCCTCCACTTT. This encodes CASSESGQDNSPLHF.

The chain links TRBV7-8 to TRBJ1-4; TRBD1 aligns across 10 bases. Germline V gives CDR1 SGHVS, CDR2 FQNEAQ. The junction had 2 bases not matched to a gene; V was cut back by 4 bases and J by 6 bases. The CDR3 sequence is 14 residues long. CDR3 amino acids: CASSWGTGDEKLFF. CDR3 coding DNA: TGTGCCAGCAGCTGGGGGACAGGGGATGAAAAACTGTTTTTT.

The chain carries TRBV10-3 and TRBJ2-1, with 8 bases matching TRBD1. The ends lost 6 bases at V and 6 bases at J; junction bases unmatched: 13. The germline CDR1 and CDR2 sequences are ENHRY and SYGVKD. This CDR3 has 16 residues. This CDR3 is CAISSRGTGESNEQFF. The CDR3 DNA sequence: TGTGCCATCAGCTCACGTGGGACAGGAGAATCCAATGAGCAGTTCTTC.

This chain uses TRBV7-2 with TRBJ2-1; a possible D gene is TRBD2 (6 bases). The CDR3 covers 14 residues. Trimming left V 5 bases short and J 9 bases short, with 17 bases between. CDR1 and CDR2 (germline): SGHTA, FQGNSA. The CDR3 sequence: CASSKLLLAVEQFF. CDR3 nucleotide sequence: TGTGCCAGCAGCAAACTCTTACTAGCTGTTGAGCAGTTCTTC.

The genes are TRBV7-6 and TRBJ2-5; 10 nucleotides line up with TRBD1. The V segment lost 3 bases and the J segment 2 bases; nucleotides outside the gene matches: 12. Germline CDR1 reads SGHVS; CDR2 reads FNYEAQ. This CDR3 is built from 18 residues. CDR3 bases: TGTGCCAGCAGCTTTCCCTACCGGGACAGGGGAGGGCAAGAGACCCAGTACTTC. This translates into CASSFPYRDRGGQETQYF.

The chain combines TRBV7-2 with TRBJ1-2; maybe TRBD1 (5 bases). The CDR3 covers 16 residues. Germline V CDR1 and CDR2: SGHTA, FQGNSA. Between the trimmed V and J ends, which lost 5 bases and 3 bases, there was a span of 19 bases. The CDR3: CASSPEIWGGDYGYTF. CDR3 sequence (DNA): TGTGCCAGCAGCCCCGAGATTTGGGGAGGGGACTATGGCTACACCTTC.

V is TRBV28 and J is TRBJ2-7, with D possibly matching TRBD1 (6 bases). CDR1 is MDHEN, CDR2 SYDVKM, per germline. With 4 bases removed from V and 4 bases from J, the gap between germline ends came to 23 bases. The CDR3 contains 17 residues. This CDR3 is CASSSQTKQGPSYEQYF. The CDR3 nucleotides read TGTGCCAGCAGTTCCCAGACCAAACAGGGTCCCTCTTACGAGCAGTACTTC. Based on the CDR3 plus reference TRBV28 and TRBJ2-7, the full variable domain is DVKVTQSSRYLVKRTGEKVFLECVQDMDHENMFWYRQDPGLGLRLIYFSYDVKMKEKGDIPEGYSVSREKKERFSLILESASTNQTSMYLCASSSQTKQGPSYEQYFGPGTRLTVT.

V gene TRBV5-1 combines with J gene TRBJ2-3, with D possibly matching TRBD1 (5 bases). The V gene lost 1 base and the J gene lost 5 bases, with 14 bases spanning the gap. The CDR3 extends over 15 amino acids. Germline-derived CDR1 and CDR2 are SGHRS and YFSETQ. The CDR3 DNA reads TGCGCCAGCAGCTTGCGGCAGGGATTGGTAGATACGCAGTATTTT. It is translated as CASSLRQGLVDTQYF.

This chain connects TRBV2 to TRBJ2-2, with D tentatively TRBD2 (5 bases). The length of the CDR3 is 17 residues. Germline CDR1 and CDR2: SNHLY and FYNNEI. V lost 4 bases and J 0 bases, leaving 15 bases between the germline ends. CDR3 protein: CASSGLGDSTNTGELFF. The CDR3, as DNA: TGTGCCAGCAGTGGCCTCGGGGATTCGACGAACACCGGGGAGCTGTTTTTT.

This chain links TRBV2 with TRBJ2-1; 11 bases are a match to TRBD2. Germline V gives CDR1 SNHLY, CDR2 FYNNEI. V was pared by 10 bases and J by 8 bases, with 10 bases of the junction left unmatched. The CDR3 length is 14 residues. CDR3 residues: CANLAGGPLDEQFF. In nucleotides, the CDR3 is TGTGCCAATTTAGCGGGGGGGCCACTGGATGAGCAGTTCTTC.

The sample holds one count of this clone. The rearrangement uses TRBV6-5 and TRBJ2-7, with no clear D. The CDR3 runs to 14 residues. Germline values: CDR1 MNHEY, CDR2 SVGAGI. The V end lost 6 bases, the J end lost 3 bases, and 15 bases lay between the germline ends. CDR3 coding DNA: TGTGCCAGCAGCCCCATAGACATCATCTACGAGCAGTACTTC. This translates into CASSPIDIIYEQYF.

This chain connects TRBV5-6 to TRBJ2-1, with 7 bases fitting TRBD1. The germline V gene has CDR1 SGHDT and CDR2 YYEEEE. Trimming took 2 bases from V and 5 from J; bases not matched to a gene: 13. CDR3 length equals 17 residues. The CDR3 DNA reads TGTGCCAGCAGCTTTGACTACCGACAGGGCCCCAACAATGAGCAGTTCTTC. This gives the protein CASSFDYRQGPNNEQFF.

Ten or more counts support this clone. The chain joins TRBV2 to TRBJ2-3; 14 bases map to TRBD2. This CDR3 is built from 15 residues. The V segment lost 7 bases and the J segment 5 bases; nucleotides outside the gene matches: 5. The germline V gene encodes CDR1 SNHLY and CDR2 FYNNEI. CDR3 protein: CASNQGLAGVDTQYF. CDR3 nucleotides: TGTGCCAGCAACCAGGGACTAGCGGGGGTAGATACGCAGTATTTT.

The J gene is TRBJ2-5, the V gene TRBV5-4; tentative D call: TRBD2 (6 bases). The CDR3 totals 13 residues. Trimming took off 1 base at V and 5 bases at J, with 9 bases between the two ends. Germline V gene lookup returns CDR1 SGHNT and CDR2 YYREEE (reference sequence). In nucleotides, the CDR3 is TGTGCCAGCAGCTTGAAACTAGCCGAGACCCAGTACTTC. It specifies CASSLKLAETQYF.

The rearrangement links TRBV5-6 to TRBJ1-6; no definite D call. V lost 1 base, J lost 10 bases, and 12 bases lay in between. The germline CDR1 and CDR2 sequences are SGHDT and YYEEEE. The CDR3 covers 14 residues. DNA of the CDR3: TGTGCCAGCAGCTTGTCCCCAGCGAGCTCACCCCTCCACTTT. Protein: CASSLSPASSPLHF.

This chain uses TRBV5-1 with TRBJ1-2; TRBD1 might be the D (5 bases). The CDR3 extends over 15 amino acids. V was shortened by 4 bases and J by 6 bases, with 19 bases between the two germline ends. Germline CDR1 reads SGHRS; CDR2 reads YFSETQ. CDR3 in amino acids: CASSPGRGNLDGYTF. DNA for the CDR3: TGCGCCAGCAGCCCGGGGCGGGGGAATCTAGATGGCTACACCTTC.

This CDR3 is CASSGTGGRNIQYF. In nucleotides, the CDR3 is TGTGCCAGCAGCGGGACAGGGGGGCGAAACATTCAGTACTTC. This chain connects TRBV7-2 to TRBJ2-4, with 11 bases identical to TRBD1. CDR3 length: 14 amino acids. Germline V gene data show CDR1 as SGHTA and CDR2 as FQGNSA. After removal of 5 bases from V and 6 bases from J, the junction contained 3 bases not matched to a gene.

There are many counts of this clone. The chain joins TRBV27 to TRBJ1-6; D ambiguous. V lost 0 bases to trimming and J lost 4 bases, with 16 bases between them. The CDR3 runs 18 residues. Looked up from germline, CDR1 is MNHEY and CDR2 is SMNVEV (reference sequence). The CDR3 loop is CASSLSGLGSTYNSPLHF. The DNA of the CDR3 is TGTGCCAGCAGTTTATCAGGATTGGGGAGTACTTATAATTCACCCCTCCACTTT.

The chain has TRBV19 and TRBJ2-1, with TRBD2 matching over 13 bases. Germline lookup yields CDR1 LNHDA and CDR2 SQIVND (reference sequence). The V and J ends lost 5 bases and 3 bases, in that order; junction bases with no gene match: 7. The CDR3 runs to 17 residues. CDR3 DNA: TGTGCCAGTAGTCCTGGGACTAGCGGGGAAGGCTACAATGAGCAGTTCTTC. Amino acid sequence: CASSPGTSGEGYNEQFF.

This chain connects TRBV7-9 to TRBJ1-4; tentatively, D is TRBD1 (6 bases). V lost 3 bases and J 5 bases, leaving 13 bases between the germline ends. The CDR3 runs 15 residues. Germline-derived CDR1 and CDR2 are SEHNR and FQNEAQ (reference sequence). The CDR3 bases are TGTGCCAGCAGCTTTGACAGGACCTCCAATGAAAAACTGTTTTTT. Encoded protein: CASSFDRTSNEKLFF.

This clone was counted once. V gene TRBV7-9 combines with J gene TRBJ1-3, with 8 positions matching TRBD1. This CDR3 spans 14 amino acids. Germline V lookup: CDR1 SEHNR, CDR2 FQNEAQ (reference sequence). The V and J ends lost 5 bases and 7 bases, in that order; junction bases with no gene match: 7. The CDR3: CASSNDRGGNTIYF. The DNA of the CDR3 is TGTGCCAGCAGCAACGACAGGGGAGGGAACACCATATATTTT.

The chain uses TRBV9 and TRBJ2-7; D gene unclear. CDR1 SGDLS and CDR2 YYNGEE come from the germline V gene. V was pared by 1 base and J by 3 bases, with 20 bases between. CDR3 length: 17 amino acids. The CDR3 spells CASSVRERCHIRYEQYF. The CDR3 DNA reads as TGTGCCAGCAGCGTAAGAGAGAGGTGTCACATTCGCTACGAGCAGTACTTC.